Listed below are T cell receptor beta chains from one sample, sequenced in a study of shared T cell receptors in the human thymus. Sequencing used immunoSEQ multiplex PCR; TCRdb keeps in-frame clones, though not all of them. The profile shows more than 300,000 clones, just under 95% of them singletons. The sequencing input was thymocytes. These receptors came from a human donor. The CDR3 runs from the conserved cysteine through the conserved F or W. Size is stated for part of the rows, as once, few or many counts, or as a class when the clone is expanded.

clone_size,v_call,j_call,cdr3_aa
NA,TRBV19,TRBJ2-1,CASSGQGLAGETLNNEQFF
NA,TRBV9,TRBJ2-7,CASSPSRLAGPYEQYF
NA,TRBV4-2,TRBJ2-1,CASSLDGREAGNEQFF
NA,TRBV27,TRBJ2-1,CASSLVAGTYNEQFF
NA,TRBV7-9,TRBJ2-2,CASSPLAGILTGELFF
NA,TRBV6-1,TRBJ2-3,CASSGTASTDTQYF
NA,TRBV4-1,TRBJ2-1,CASSHEFRDRGPNEQFF
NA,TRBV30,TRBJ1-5,CAWSVLGLDQPQHF
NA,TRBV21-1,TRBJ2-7,CASSKCDRDRGGGTYEQYF
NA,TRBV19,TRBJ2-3,CASSTNRVTDTQYF
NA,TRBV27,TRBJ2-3,CASSLSPPVSGSTADTQYF
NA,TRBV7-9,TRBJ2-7,CASSWTSGSSYEQYF
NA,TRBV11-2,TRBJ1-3,CASSGRPSLNSGNTIYF
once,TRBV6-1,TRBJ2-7,CASSEVGTSGRAYYEQYF
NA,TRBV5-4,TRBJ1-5,CASSLDLTAEPQHF
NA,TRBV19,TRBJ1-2,CASSIPAGRTPGFNYGYTF
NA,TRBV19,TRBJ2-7,CASSGAGDPSGNEQYF
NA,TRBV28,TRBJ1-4,CASEPLVQGYEKLFF
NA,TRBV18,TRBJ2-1,CASSPGGRNYNEQFF
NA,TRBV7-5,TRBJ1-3,CVRSLGPIDPFSGNTIYF
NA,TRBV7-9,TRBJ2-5,CASSLGGQEETQYF
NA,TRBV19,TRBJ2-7,CASSMPSRGLEQYF
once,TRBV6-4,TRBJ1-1,CASSDSDSLPIKEAFF
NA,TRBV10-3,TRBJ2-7,CATSAYSYEQYF
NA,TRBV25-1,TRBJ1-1,CASSGPDTGDTEAFF
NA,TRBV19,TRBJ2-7,CASSIPGQGASAEQYF
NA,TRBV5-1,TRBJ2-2,CASSLGIEVGTGELFF
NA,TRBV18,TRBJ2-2,CASSLTTVSGSGELFF
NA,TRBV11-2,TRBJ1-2,CASSLVQGVRGGYTF
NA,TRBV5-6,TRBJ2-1,CASRPILLEVYNNEQFF
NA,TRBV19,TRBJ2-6,CASSIAWTLSPRANVLTF
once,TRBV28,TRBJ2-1,CASRGLAGRRRQFF
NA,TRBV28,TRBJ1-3,CASSPRGNSGNTIYF
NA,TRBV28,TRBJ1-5,CASSLGTGSPRLNSNQPQHF
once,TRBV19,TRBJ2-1,CASPWTSGNLSSYNEQFF
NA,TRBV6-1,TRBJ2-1,CASTWLAGGNQFF
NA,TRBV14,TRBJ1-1,CASSAASGGRTEAFF
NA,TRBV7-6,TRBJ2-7,CASSLGGKGKKLTDEQYF
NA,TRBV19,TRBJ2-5,CASSIGGPETQYF
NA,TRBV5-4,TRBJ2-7,CASSPGLAGLYGSSYEQYF